These 30 T cell receptor beta chains originate from one sample sequenced in a study of Graves' ophthalmopathy and Graves' hyperthyroidism. Scientists amplified the TCR beta CDR3 regions from RNA transcripts. Second-round multiplex PCR came after a first-round RT-PCR that employed HTBI primers. In TCRdb, the multiplex PCR reads were re-called with MiXCR into one record per CDR3 protein. Altogether some 200,000 distinct CDR3 sequences are present, over 25% being singletons, with the ten largest covering about 9.3%. Sequencing was carried out using peripheral blood. These receptors were obtained from a man aged 45 to 65 with Graves' ophthalmopathy.

This clonotype was found many times. V is TRBV19 and J is TRBJ2-5; maybe TRBD1 (5 bases). CDR3 length: 13 residues. CDR1 is LNHDA and CDR2 is SQIVND in the germline V gene (reference sequence). V was clipped by 5 bases and J by 4 bases, with 11 bases between them. As DNA, the CDR3 is TGTGCCAGTAGTGGCGCAGGGCGAGAGACCCAGTACTTC. It yields the protein CASSGAGRETQYF.

This clonotype was seen only once. The chain uses TRBV6-5 and TRBJ2-7; D is uncertain. This CDR3 comprises 14 residues. Trimming removed 0 bases at V and 2 bases at J, with 8 bases between. The germline gives CDR1 MNHEY, CDR2 SVGAGI. CDR3 loop: CASSYSSVTYEQYF. In DNA form, the CDR3 reads TGTGCCAGCAGTTACTCGTCCGTTACCTACGAGCAGTACTTC.

This clonotype was seen at least ten times. The rearrangement joins TRBV4-1 to TRBJ2-7; 8 positions match TRBD2. This CDR3 is 16 amino acids long. The V and J ends lost 1 base and 5 bases, in that order; junction bases with no gene match: 10. CDR1 is MGHRA and CDR2 is YSYEKL in the germline V gene. CDR3 loop: CASSQGGSGRWDEQYF. Written as DNA, the CDR3 is TGCGCCAGCAGCCAAGGTGGCAGCGGGAGATGGGACGAGCAGTACTTC.

Ten or more counts support this clonotype. The chain combines TRBV3-1 with TRBJ2-5; tentatively, D is TRBD1 (6 bases). The CDR3 is 14 residues long. CDR1 is LGHDT and CDR2 is YNNKEL in the germline V gene (reference sequence). Trimming shortened V by 1 base and J by 2 bases, and 8 bases separated the two germline ends. CDR3: CASSQGGRQETQYF. The CDR3 coding sequence is TGTGCCAGCAGCCAAGGGGGGCGGCAAGAGACCCAGTACTTC.

This clonotype appeared many times. The V gene is TRBV11-1, the J gene TRBJ2-7; D is uncertain. This CDR3 has 12 amino acids. Trimming took 1 base from V and 5 from J, leaving 6 bases between them. The V gene's germline CDR1 is SGHAT and CDR2 FQDESV (reference sequence). The CDR3 region is CASSLVLDEQYF. In DNA form, the CDR3 reads TGTGCCAGCAGCTTAGTGTTGGACGAGCAGTACTTC. The full variable domain, with the rest looked up from reference TRBV11-1 and TRBJ2-7, is EAEVAQSPRYKITEKSQAVAFWCDPISGHATLYWYRQILGQGPELLVQFQDESVVDDSQLPKDRFSAERLKGVDSTLKIQPAELGDSAMYLCASSLVLDEQYFGPGTRLTVT.

This clonotype has a count of ten or more. The chain is built from TRBV6-1 and TRBJ2-2; D tentatively reads TRBD1 or TRBD2 (5 bases each). Trimming pared 8 bases from V and 5 bases from J, leaving 15 bases between. Germline loops: CDR1 MNHNS, CDR2 SASEGT. The CDR3 totals 14 residues. CDR3 nucleotides: TGTGCCAGCTCCACGGGGCCCATTACCGGGGAGCTGTTTTTT. Translating gives CASSTGPITGELFF.

This clonotype was seen many times. The rearrangement links TRBV4-3 to TRBJ2-5; 7 bases agree with TRBD2. Germline CDR1 is LGHNA and CDR2 is YSLEER. The CDR3 sequence is 14 residues long. The J segment lost 5 bases and the V segment lost 0 bases, leaving 3 bases of the junction unmatched. CDR3 bases: TGCGCCAGCAGCCAAGAGGCGGGAGTGGAGACCCAGTACTTC. Encoded protein: CASSQEAGVETQYF.

DNA for the CDR3: TGTGCCAGCAGTTTCAGGGACAGGGCATCTGGAAACACCATATATTTT. This sequence encodes CASSFRDRASGNTIYF. The rearrangement links TRBV12-3 or TRBV12-4 to TRBJ1-3; 9 bases agree with TRBD1. The CDR3 spans 16 residues. Trimming removed 3 bases from V and 1 base from J; junction bases left unmatched: 4.

This clonotype appeared many times. The chain combines TRBV6-2 or TRBV6-3 with TRBJ2-7; 10 bases are a match to TRBD2. This CDR3 contains 16 residues. With 4 bases clipped from V and 3 bases from J, the junction kept 9 bases outside the gene matches. The germline V gene has CDR1 MNHEY and CDR2 SVGEGT. CDR3 protein: CASSSRTSGRLYEQYF. In DNA, the CDR3 is TGTGCCAGCAGTTCCAGGACTAGCGGAAGACTCTACGAGCAGTACTTC.

This clonotype was detected many times. The chain recombines TRBV19 with TRBJ2-7; TRBD1 matches 7 bases. There are 14 residues in the CDR3. The V and J ends lost 4 bases and 2 bases, in that order; junction bases with no gene match: 5. Germline assignment: CDR1 LNHDA and CDR2 SQIVND (reference sequence). The CDR3 region is CASSTGDSTYEQYF. The DNA of the CDR3 is TGTGCCAGTAGTACAGGGGACAGTACCTACGAGCAGTACTTC.

There are many counts of this clonotype. The V call is TRBV11-3, the J call TRBJ2-5, with D unresolved. Germline CDR1 is SGHNT and CDR2 is YENEEA. This CDR3 has 13 amino acids. Deletions cut 4 bases from V and 9 bases from J, with 15 bases between. CDR3: CASSSPLLSAQYF. CDR3 nucleotides: TGTGCCAGCAGCTCCCCCCTTCTGTCGGCCCAGTACTTC. Based on the CDR3 plus reference TRBV11-3 and TRBJ2-5, the full variable domain is EAGVVQSPRYKIIEKKQPVAFWCNPISGHNTLYWYLQNLGQGPELLIRYENEEAVDDSQLPKDRFSAERLKGVDSTLKIQPAELGDSAVYLCASSSPLLSAQYFGPGTRLLVL.

V usage is TRBV6-1 and J usage is TRBJ1-1; 11 bases match TRBD1. The ends lost 6 bases at V and 5 bases at J; junction bases unmatched: 11. This CDR3 spans 16 amino acids. Germline V CDR1 and CDR2: MNHNS, SASEGT. This chain's CDR3 is CASRRAGTGGWTEAFF. CDR3 coding DNA: TGTGCCAGCAGGAGGGCCGGGACAGGGGGATGGACTGAAGCTTTCTTT.

In this sample, this clonotype turned up many times. This chain uses TRBV7-9 with TRBJ2-5; no clear D gene. The germline CDR1 and CDR2 sequences are SEHNR and FQNEAQ (reference sequence). V dropped 0 bases and J dropped 3 bases, with 14 bases sitting between them. CDR3 length: 16 amino acids. CDR3: CASSLAVAPAEETQYF. The CDR3 DNA is TGTGCCAGCAGCTTAGCGGTAGCTCCCGCGGAAGAGACCCAGTACTTC.

Only a few counts were recorded for this clonotype. V is TRBV6-1 and J is TRBJ2-7, with 9 bases identical to TRBD1. The CDR3 has 14 amino acids. Germline CDR1 MNHNS, CDR2 SASEGT. J was trimmed by 2 bases and V by 6 bases; bases with no gene match: 5. CDR3 bases: TGTGCCAGCAGGGGGGACAGGGCGACCTACGAGCAGTACTTC. Translating it yields CASRGDRATYEQYF.

This clonotype was recorded at least ten times. The CDR3 spells CASSLTEGGYEQYF. Here the CDR3 DNA reads TGTGCCAGCAGCTTAACGGAAGGGGGCTACGAGCAGTACTTC. The gene calls are TRBV11-2 and TRBJ2-7; possible D gene TRBD1, 6 bases. The V gene's germline CDR1 is SGHAT and CDR2 FQNNGV. The V end was cut by 2 bases, the J end by 3 bases, with 11 bases between. The CDR3 totals 14 residues.

This clonotype was seen at least ten times. In nucleotides, the CDR3 is TGTGCCAGTAAGGGCACTAGCGGGAGGACCCAGAACACCGGGGAGCTGTTTTTT. Residues: CASKGTSGRTQNTGELFF. The gene calls are TRBV19 and TRBJ2-2, with 12 bases aligning to TRBD2. Germline V gene data show CDR1 as LNHDA and CDR2 as SQIVND (reference sequence). V trimming: 7 bases; J trimming: 1 base; junction bases outside the gene matches: 10. This CDR3 is built from 18 residues.

This clonotype was seen at least ten times. The chain employs TRBV28 and TRBJ2-7, with 7 bases identical to TRBD1. Germline V CDR1 and CDR2: MDHEN, SYDVKM. Trimming cost V 6 bases and J 3 bases; bases outside gene matches: 5. There are 13 residues in the CDR3. The CDR3 loop reads CASSDRAIYEQYF. The CDR3 DNA reads as TGTGCCAGCAGCGACAGGGCGATCTACGAGCAGTACTTC.

This clonotype came up many times. This sequence joins TRBV4-3 and TRBJ2-7; D uncertain. V was clipped by 0 bases and J by 6 bases, with 9 bases between them. Germline loops: CDR1 LGHNA, CDR2 YSLEER. The CDR3 contains 13 residues. The CDR3: CASSQERSAEQYF. The DNA of the CDR3 is TGCGCCAGCAGCCAAGAACGGAGCGCCGAGCAGTACTTC.

The CDR3 is CAWSNGDDQPQHF. The DNA for the CDR3 is TGTGCCTGGAGTAATGGGGACGATCAGCCCCAGCATTTT. The rearrangement uses TRBV30 and TRBJ1-5, with TRBD1 as a possible D gene (5 bases). Germline V gene data show CDR1 as GTSNPN and CDR2 as SVGIG (reference sequence). V lost 2 bases, J lost 5 bases, and 10 bases lay in between. The CDR3 totals 13 residues.

The chain is built from TRBV6-2 or TRBV6-3 and TRBJ1-1, with D tentatively TRBD1 (6 bases). The CDR3 consists of 13 residues. V was clipped by 6 bases and J by 10 bases, with 18 bases between them. In germline, CDR1 is MNHEY, CDR2 SVGEGT. This CDR3 is CASSRTGRVGAFF. The DNA for the CDR3 is TGTGCCAGCAGCCGTACAGGGAGGGTCGGAGCTTTCTTT.

As to this clonotype: A read error may be the cause here, since a much bigger clone is one base away. The chain uses TRBV28 and TRBJ2-4; maybe TRBD1 (6 bases). Trimming cost V 2 bases and J 3 bases, with 11 bases left between them. The CDR3 has 15 amino acids. From germline, CDR1 is MDHEN and CDR2 SYDVKM. The DNA for the CDR3 is TGTGCCAGCAGTTTAGTGTCGGACAGCAAAAACATTCAGTACTTC. It yields the protein CASSLVSDSKNIQYF.

This clonotype showed up many times. V usage is TRBV7-9 and J usage is TRBJ1-6, with TRBD1 matching over 7 bases. J gave up 8 bases and V 5 bases, and 3 bases lay outside the gene matches. The CDR3 has 13 amino acids. Germline CDR1 and CDR2: SEHNR and FQNEAQ (reference sequence). CDR3 sequence: CASSKGADSPLHF. The CDR3 DNA sequence: TGTGCCAGCAGCAAGGGGGCGGATTCACCCCTCCACTTT. The variable domain in full, completed from reference TRBV7-9 and TRBJ1-6, reads DTGVSQNPRHKITKRGQNVTFRCDPISEHNRLYWYRQTLGQGPEFLTYFQNEAQLEKSRLLSDRFSAERPKGSFSTLEIQRTEQGDSAMYLCASSKGADSPLHFGNGTRLTVT.

The chain carries TRBV28 and TRBJ1-5; D possibly corresponds to TRBD1 (6 bases). The length of the CDR3 is 16 residues. The germline V gene has CDR1 MDHEN and CDR2 SYDVKM. V lost 3 bases and J lost 4, with 16 bases in between. This chain's CDR3 is CASSLSAGVLNQPQHF. CDR3 DNA: TGTGCCAGCAGTTTGTCGGCAGGGGTTTTGAATCAGCCCCAGCATTTT. Filled out from reference TRBV28 and TRBJ1-5, the complete variable domain reads DVKVTQSSRYLVKRTGEKVFLECVQDMDHENMFWYRQDPGLGLRLIYFSYDVKMKEKGDIPEGYSVSREKKERFSLILESASTNQTSMYLCASSLSAGVLNQPQHFGDGTRLSIL.

This clonotype was seen repeatedly, ten times or more. The V gene is TRBV7-8, the J gene TRBJ2-1, with D perhaps TRBD1 (5 bases). V lost 3 bases to trimming and J lost 5 bases, with 8 bases between them. Germline CDR1 is SGHVS and CDR2 is FQNEAQ. The CDR3 has 13 residues. CDR3 loop: CASSLGPHNEQFF. For the CDR3, the DNA is TGTGCCAGCAGCTTGGGGCCTCACAATGAGCAGTTCTTC.

There are many counts of this clonotype. CDR3 sequence: CASSLARTARYF. In nucleotides, the CDR3 is TGTGCCAGCAGCTTAGCGCGGACGGCGCGGTACTTC. The chain links TRBV7-2 to TRBJ2-7; D gene ambiguous. The germline gives CDR1 SGHTA, CDR2 FQGNSA. The CDR3 runs 12 residues. Trimming pared 0 bases from V and 12 bases from J, leaving 12 bases between.

Many counts were recorded for this clonotype. This chain connects TRBV5-1 to TRBJ1-1, with a weak D call TRBD1 (5 bases). Per germline, CDR1 SGHRS and CDR2 YFSETQ. Trimming stripped 3 bases from V and 0 bases from J, with 9 bases between. This CDR3 has 14 residues. The CDR3 coding sequence is TGCGCCAGCAGCTCCCAGACAGTGAACACTGAAGCTTTCTTT. Encoded protein: CASSSQTVNTEAFF.

The rearrangement uses TRBV11-3 and TRBJ1-1; D is uncertain. The V and J ends lost 5 bases and 4 bases respectively, with 8 bases between them. CDR3 length: 12 residues. Germline V gene sequence: CDR1 SGHNT, CDR2 YENEEA. CDR3 protein: CASSAGFTEAFF. The CDR3, as DNA: TGTGCCAGCAGCGCGGGTTTCACTGAAGCTTTCTTT. Together with reference TRBV11-3 and TRBJ1-1, the CDR3 gives the full variable domain: EAGVVQSPRYKIIEKKQPVAFWCNPISGHNTLYWYLQNLGQGPELLIRYENEEAVDDSQLPKDRFSAERLKGVDSTLKIQPAELGDSAVYLCASSAGFTEAFFGQGTRLTVV.

This clonotype was observed at least ten times. The CDR3 DNA sequence: TGTGCCACCAGTGATTTTTTGGTTTGGAAAGCTTTCTTT. Its translation: CATSDFLVWKAFF. The chain combines TRBV24-1 with TRBJ1-1; D is ambiguous. V was trimmed by 1 base and J by 9 bases, leaving 11 bases between them. Germline assignment: CDR1 KGHDR and CDR2 SFDVKD. The CDR3 is 13 residues long.

This clonotype has only one observation. The DNA of the CDR3 is TGTGCCAGTAGGACAGGGGCATCCCGTACCGGGGAGCTGTTTTTT. As protein: CASRTGASRTGELFF. The chain recombines TRBV19 with TRBJ2-2; the match to TRBD1 covers 8 bases. The germline CDR1 and CDR2 sequences are LNHDA and SQIVND (reference sequence). V lost 6 bases, J lost 5 bases, and 8 bases stayed unmatched. The CDR3 covers 15 residues. Looking up the rest from reference TRBV19 and TRBJ2-2 gives the full variable domain: DGGITQSPKYLFRKEGQNVTLSCEQNLNHDAMYWYRQDPGQGLRLIYYSQIVNDFQKGDIAEGYSVSREKKESFPLTVTSAQKNPTAFYLCASRTGASRTGELFFGEGSRLTVL.

The chain employs TRBV2 and TRBJ1-2; TRBD1 might be the D (6 bases). V was shortened by 10 bases and J by 2 bases, with 11 bases between the two germline ends. Germline-derived CDR1 and CDR2 are SNHLY and FYNNEI. The CDR3 covers 12 residues. CDR3 amino acids: CATVQGNYGYTF. The CDR3 DNA reads TGTGCCACAGTTCAGGGGAACTATGGCTACACCTTC.